This T cell receptor beta chain emerged from a study of T cell responses to AZD1222 COVID-19 vaccine. Study results and limitations: Among AZD1222 vaccinees, only 5 to 7 were seropositive at baseline. The reported proportion of spike-specific TCRs targeting unmutated variant regions was nearly half. Compared with day 0, the breadth and depth of the Spike-specific TCR repertoire rose significantly after two doses of AZD1222. Females outnumbered males among donors, who were mostly white British; clonal diversity was possibly underestimated.

Germline CDR1 is SSHAT and CDR2 is FNYEAQ (reference sequence). V dropped 5 bases and J dropped 1; count of bases not matched to a gene: 6. The CDR3 has 15 residues. As to this clone: Its target is not known.

Profiled with immunoSEQ multiplex PCR; TCRdb holds only in-frame clones, not every one. The listing contains 150,000 or so clones. The chain couples TRBV7-7 to TRBJ2-5; 8 positions agree with TRBD2. Sequences were obtained from peripheral blood. This TCR was sampled from an adult in good health. CDR3 in amino acids: CASSGLSGSQETQYF. CDR3 nucleotides: TGTGCCAGCAGCGGACTCAGCGGGAGCCAAGAGACCCAGTACTTC.